This TCR beta chain was recorded in a study of shared T cell receptors in the human thymus. Germline assignment: CDR1 MNHEY and CDR2 SMNVEV (reference sequence). The CDR3 runs to 13 residues. V lost 4 bases and J 3 bases, leaving 10 bases between the germline ends. Sequencing used immunoSEQ multiplex PCR; TCRdb keeps in-frame clones, though not all of them. The sample records about 660,000 clones, roughly 88% being singletons. The same specimen was also included in a second study, on human thymus T cells. This second study says: V and J gene usage appeared biased in thymic and blood repertoires.

J is TRBJ2-7 and V is TRBV27, with a possible D match to TRBD2 (6 bases). The specimen sequenced was thymocytes. The clonotype originates from a boy under three years old with a congenital heart defect. The CDR3 sequence is CASSWRAGYEQYF. The CDR3 DNA follows: TGTGCCAGCAGTTGGAGGGCGGGCTACGAGCAGTACTTC.